This TCR beta chain originates from a study of CD8+ T cells in alopecia areata. Germline V gene sequence: CDR1 SGHVS, CDR2 FNYEAQ. CDR3 length: 13 residues. With 5 bases removed from V and 3 bases from J, the gap between germline ends came to 8 bases. Following RNA extraction, reverse transcription yielded cDNA that acted as the sequencing template. Data came from immunoSEQ multiplex PCR; TCRdb stores just in-frame clones and leaves some out. The profile shows about 120,000 clones, about 50% of them singletons. This clone has just a few counts. Its antigen is not known. Treatment denoted: oral pan-JAK inhibitor, 5-10 mg twice daily. Study-wide points: In blood and scalp, many expanded lesional clones persisted during tofacitinib. For patients receiving tofacitinib, scalp clonality and expanded CD8+ clones among the top 100 significantly decreased.

The sequence was obtained from a human donor with alopecia areata. The sample in question was CD4+ T cells sorted from blood, obtained at week 4, from a patient treated with tofacitinib. V gene TRBV7-6 combines with J gene TRBJ1-5, with D unclear. The CDR3 is CASSPSSNQPQHF. For the CDR3, the DNA is TGTGCCAGCAGCCCCTCCTCCAATCAGCCCCAGCATTTT. Supplemented by reference TRBV7-6 and TRBJ1-5, the full variable domain reads GAGVSQSPRYKVTKRGQDVALRCDPISGHVSLYWYRQALGQGPEFLTYFNYEAQQDKSGLPNDRFSAERPEGSISTLTIQRTEQRDSAMYRCASSPSSNQPQHFGDGTRLSIL.